A selection of T cell receptor beta chains follows, all from one sample in a study of beta chain features in type 1 diabetes. TCRdb's table, derived via immunoSEQ multiplex PCR, lists solely in-frame clones and lacks some. Of some 350,000 clones listed, around a tenth are singletons. The sample taken for sequencing was central memory CD4+ T cells from blood. These receptor sequences come from a young man with type 1 diabetes. Both conserved end residues are part of each CDR3. Fields, in order: V gene, clone size, D gene, J gene, CDR3 protein, CDR3 DNA. The D gene is left open where the match is weak. Clone size is given for some rows only: seen once, a few or many times, or a class if the clone is expanded.

TRBV27,-,TRBD2,TRBJ2-7,CASASGYEQYF,TGTGCCAGCGCTAGCGGCTACGAGCAGTACTTC
TRBV19,-,-,TRBJ1-1,CASRRGDMNTEAFF,TGTGCCAGTAGAAGAGGAGATATGAACACTGAAGCTTTCTTT
TRBV10-3,-,TRBD2,TRBJ2-3,CAIRTSGRTDTQYF,TGTGCCATACGGACTAGCGGGAGGACAGATACGCAGTATTTT
TRBV10-2,few,TRBD2,TRBJ2-7,CASSELAGKNEQYF,TGCGCCAGCAGTGAGTTAGCGGGAAAAAACGAGCAGTACTTC
TRBV2,-,-,TRBJ2-2,CASRALPTGELFF,TGTGCCAGCAGGGCTCTCCCAACCGGGGAGCTGTTTTTT
TRBV4-2,few,-,TRBJ2-7,CASSQEEGPYEQYF,TGTGCCAGCAGCCAAGAGGAGGGGCCCTACGAGCAGTACTTC
TRBV10-3,many,TRBD2,TRBJ2-2,CAISSGRNTGELFF,TGTGCCATCAGTAGCGGGAGAAACACCGGGGAGCTGTTTTTT
TRBV4-3,-,-,TRBJ1-2,CASSQMTGPYGYTF,TGCGCCAGCAGCCAAATGACAGGACCCTATGGCTACACCTTC
TRBV5-1,few,-,TRBJ2-3,CASSLVGGTTDTQYF,TGCGCCAGCAGCTTGGTGGGCGGAACTACAGATACGCAGTATTTT
TRBV28,-,-,TRBJ1-2,CASRPPGGFYGYTF,TGTGCCAGCAGACCCCCCGGAGGGTTTTATGGCTACACCTTC
TRBV5-5,many,-,TRBJ2-3,CASSFPGRPDTQYF,TGTGCCAGCAGCTTCCCTGGCCGTCCAGATACGCAGTATTTT
TRBV5-4,many,TRBD1,TRBJ2-3,CASSLRLTGGTDTQYF,TGTGCCAGCAGCCTCCGTTTGACAGGGGGCACAGATACGCAGTATTTT
TRBV19,-,-,TRBJ2-6,CASSSLSLSGANVLTF,TGTGCCAGTAGTAGCCTCTCCTTGTCTGGGGCCAACGTCCTGACTTTC
TRBV5-5,-,-,TRBJ1-5,CASSPDNNQPQHF,TGTGCCAGCAGCCCGGACAACAATCAGCCCCAGCATTTT
TRBV28,-,-,TRBJ2-3,CASRVYGMDTDTQYF,TGTGCCAGCAGAGTCTACGGGATGGACACAGATACGCAGTATTTT
TRBV5-1,few,TRBD2,TRBJ2-5,CASSLIGGETQYF,TGCGCCAGCAGCCTGATCGGGGGGGAGACCCAGTACTTC
TRBV19,-,-,TRBJ2-2,CASSGRGPGELFF,TGTGCCAGTAGTGGAAGGGGTCCCGGGGAGCTGTTTTTT
TRBV5-4,few,TRBD2,TRBJ2-3,CASSLAPGTSKDTQYF,TGTGCCAGCAGCTTGGCACCGGGGACTAGCAAAGATACGCAGTATTTT
TRBV28,-,-,TRBJ2-2,CASIGGNTGELFF,TGTGCCAGCATAGGGGGGAACACCGGGGAGCTGTTTTTT
TRBV11-2,-,-,TRBJ1-1,CASSLGGNTEAFF,TGTGCCAGCAGCTTAGGAGGGAACACTGAAGCTTTCTTT
TRBV7-9,-,TRBD1,TRBJ1-1,CASLPRGGPSLNTEAFF,TGTGCCAGCCTACCCAGGGGGGGCCCCTCTTTGAACACTGAAGCTTTCTTT
TRBV27,-,TRBD1,TRBJ2-7,CASKRQGPYEQYF,TGTGCCAGCAAGAGACAGGGGCCCTACGAGCAGTACTTC
TRBV7-2,-,-,TRBJ1-1,CASSSRVALGDTEAFF,TGTGCCAGCAGCTCCAGGGTCGCTCTAGGTGACACTGAAGCTTTCTTT
TRBV28,few,-,TRBJ2-5,CASGAGNSREQYF,TGTGCCAGCGGTGCAGGGAATTCGCGTGAGCAGTACTTC
TRBV18,-,TRBD1,TRBJ1-1,CASSPIYGTDTEAFF,TGTGCCAGCTCACCAATCTACGGGACAGACACTGAAGCTTTCTTT
TRBV27,few,TRBD2,TRBJ2-3,CASRFSGRDSNTLLTDTQYF,TGTGCCAGCAGGTTTAGCGGGAGGGATTCCAATACCCTTCTCACAGATACGCAGTATTTT
TRBV5-6,few,TRBD2,TRBJ2-1,CASSTGLAGNEQFF,TGTGCCAGCAGCACCGGACTAGCGGGAAATGAGCAGTTCTTC
TRBV7-8,few,-,TRBJ1-5,CASSLGGNSNQPQHF,TGTGCCAGCAGCTTAGGGGGTAATAGCAATCAGCCCCAGCATTTT
TRBV27,few,TRBD1,TRBJ2-1,CASSFRDRSSYNEQFF,TGTGCCAGCAGTTTCCGGGACAGGAGCTCCTACAATGAGCAGTTCTTC
TRBV28,-,TRBD1,TRBJ2-7,CASTRPGQGRYEQYF,TGTGCCAGCACCCGACCGGGACAGGGACGCTACGAGCAGTACTTC
TRBV14,many,TRBD2,TRBJ2-7,CASSQPYPPSGSYEQYF,TGTGCCAGCAGCCAACCCTACCCTCCTAGCGGGAGTTACGAGCAGTACTTC
TRBV11-2,few,TRBD2,TRBJ2-1,CASSYGLRTSRPGEQFF,TGTGCCAGCAGCTATGGACTACGGACTAGTCGGCCCGGTGAGCAGTTCTTC
TRBV2,few,TRBD1,TRBJ1-5,CASSPQGLGQPQHF,TGTGCCAGCAGTCCACAGGGGTTGGGTCAGCCCCAGCATTTT
TRBV6-5,few,TRBD2,TRBJ2-1,CASSYGTISNEQFF,TGTGCCAGCAGTTACGGGACTATATCGAATGAGCAGTTCTTC
TRBV11-1,many,-,TRBJ2-1,CASSFRPIGNEQFF,TGTGCCAGCAGCTTCCGCCCAATAGGAAATGAGCAGTTCTTC
TRBV13,many,TRBD1,TRBJ2-1,CASRTGSRNEQFF,TGTGCCAGCAGGACAGGGTCTCGAAATGAGCAGTTCTTC
TRBV20-1,-,-,TRBJ1-2,CSAKGRGGYTF,TGCAGTGCTAAGGGACGAGGTGGCTACACCTTC
TRBV2,few,TRBD2,TRBJ2-7,CASSETSGSYEQYF,TGTGCCAGCAGTGAAACTAGCGGCTCCTACGAGCAGTACTTC
TRBV28,many,-,TRBJ2-1,CASSLSAGVNEQFF,TGTGCCAGCAGTTTATCGGCAGGGGTGAATGAGCAGTTCTTC
TRBV19,-,-,TRBJ2-1,CASSIDEGAQGNEQFF,TGTGCCAGTAGTATAGATGAAGGGGCCCAGGGTAATGAGCAGTTCTTC
TRBV5-1,-,TRBD1,TRBJ2-7,CASSWAGTEYEQYF,TGCGCCAGCAGCTGGGCCGGGACAGAGTACGAGCAGTACTTC
TRBV2,-,-,TRBJ2-2,CASSMDELNTGELFF,TGTGCCAGCAGTATGGACGAGCTGAACACCGGGGAGCTGTTTTTT
TRBV1,few,-,TRBJ2-7,CTSSRRDTAYEQYF,TGCACCAGCAGCCGCCGGGACACCGCCTACGAGCAGTACTTC
TRBV14,medium-sized,-,TRBJ1-4,CASSRWNEKLFF,TGTGCCAGTTCAAGGTGGAATGAAAAACTGTTTTTT
TRBV28,-,TRBD1,TRBJ2-7,CASSFTGDLYEQYF,TGTGCCAGCAGTTTTACAGGGGACCTCTACGAGCAGTACTTC
TRBV7-9,-,-,TRBJ1-2,CASSLASGGGYGYTF,TGTGCCAGCAGCTTAGCCTCCGGGGGAGGCTATGGCTACACCTTC
TRBV11-2,many,TRBD1,TRBJ2-3,CAVLTGAGTDTQYF,TGTGCCGTTCTAACAGGGGCCGGCACAGATACGCAGTATTTT
TRBV28,few,TRBD1,TRBJ2-7,CASSTPGTGGLEQYF,TGTGCCAGCAGTACTCCCGGGACAGGGGGTCTCGAGCAGTACTTC
TRBV6-5,few,-,TRBJ1-2,CASSRQQGDYGYTF,TGTGCCAGCAGCCGTCAACAGGGCGACTATGGCTACACCTTC
TRBV10-3,-,-,TRBJ2-1,CAIRSGRESGYNEQFF,TGTGCCATCAGATCCGGACGGGAGAGCGGCTACAATGAGCAGTTCTTC
TRBV6-5,-,TRBD1,TRBJ1-5,CASSPDRAGEPQHF,TGTGCCAGCAGCCCTGACAGGGCCGGGGAGCCCCAGCATTTT
TRBV5-6,-,TRBD1,TRBJ2-5,CASSLVDREGETQYF,TGTGCCAGCAGCTTGGTGGACAGGGAAGGAGAGACCCAGTACTTC
TRBV4-3,few,TRBD2,TRBJ2-7,CASSHSSGRMDEQYF,TGCGCCAGCAGCCACTCTAGCGGGAGGATGGACGAGCAGTACTTC
TRBV5-4,-,-,TRBJ2-7,CASSLEAGGSEQYF,TGTGCCAGCAGCTTGGAAGCAGGGGGGAGCGAGCAGTACTTC
TRBV5-1,few,-,TRBJ2-5,CASSLPGQRKETQYF,TGCGCCAGCAGCTTGCCTGGACAGAGAAAAGAGACCCAGTACTTC
TRBV29-1,few,-,TRBJ2-7,CSVEGGTGAYEQYF,TGCAGCGTTGAGGGGGGGACAGGAGCCTACGAGCAGTACTTC
TRBV10-3,-,-,TRBJ2-7,CAISLSGTYEQYF,TGTGCCATCAGCCTTAGCGGCACCTACGAGCAGTACTTC
TRBV7-2,-,-,TRBJ1-5,CASSLGQEYGPQHF,TGTGCCAGCAGCTTAGGACAGGAGTATGGGCCCCAGCATTTT
TRBV7-2,few,-,TRBJ2-1,CASSLQGFGGDEQFF,TGTGCCAGCAGCTTGCAGGGTTTCGGTGGGGATGAGCAGTTCTTC
TRBV27,-,TRBD1,TRBJ1-1,CASRDRGLISTEAFF,TGTGCCAGCAGGGACAGGGGGTTGATCTCCACTGAAGCTTTCTTT